Detailed here is one TCR beta chain. This sample is part of a study of blood T cell repertoires in COVID-19. Per germline, CDR1 SNHLY and CDR2 FYNNEI. Trimming removed 5 bases from V and 5 bases from J; junction bases left unmatched: 4. CDR3 length: 14 residues. Libraries were prepared by immunoSEQ multiplex PCR; TCRdb keeps only in-frame clonotypes and omits some of them. The sample shows 130,000 or so clones, 70% to 85% of them seen only once. This clonotype was obtained from a woman of 80 years or more with acute or convalescent COVID-19. Sequencing was carried out using peripheral blood. The gene calls are TRBV2 and TRBJ1-2, with 11 bases that match TRBD1. The CDR3 loop is CASSPGQGDYGYTF. The CDR3, as DNA: TGTGCCAGCAGTCCGGGACAGGGGGATTATGGCTACACCTTC.